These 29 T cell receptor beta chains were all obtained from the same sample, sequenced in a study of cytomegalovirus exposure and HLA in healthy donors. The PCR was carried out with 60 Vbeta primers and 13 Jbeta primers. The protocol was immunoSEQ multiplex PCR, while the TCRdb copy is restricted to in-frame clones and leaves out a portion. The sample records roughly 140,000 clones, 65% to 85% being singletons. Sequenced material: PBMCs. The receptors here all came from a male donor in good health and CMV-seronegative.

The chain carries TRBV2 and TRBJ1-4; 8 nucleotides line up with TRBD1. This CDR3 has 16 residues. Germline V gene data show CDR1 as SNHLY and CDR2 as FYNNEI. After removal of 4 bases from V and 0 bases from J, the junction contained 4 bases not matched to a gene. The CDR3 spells CASSGDRGATNEKLFF. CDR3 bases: TGTGCCAGCAGTGGTGACAGGGGCGCAACTAATGAAAAACTGTTTTTT.

CDR3 in amino acids: CASSSPMDRNPPLHF. The CDR3 DNA follows: TGTGCCAGCAGCTCCCCGATGGACAGAAACCCACCCCTCCACTTT. The chain employs TRBV7-9 and TRBJ1-6, with D possibly being TRBD1 (6 bases). V was pared by 4 bases and J by 11 bases, with 18 bases between. The CDR3 sequence is 15 residues long. Germline CDR1 is SEHNR and CDR2 is FQNEAQ (reference sequence).

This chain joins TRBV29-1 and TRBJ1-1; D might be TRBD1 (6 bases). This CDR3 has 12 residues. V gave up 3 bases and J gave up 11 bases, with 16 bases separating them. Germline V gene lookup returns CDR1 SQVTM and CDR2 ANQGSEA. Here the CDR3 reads CSVDLDSYGAFF. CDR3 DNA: TGCAGCGTTGATCTGGACAGTTACGGGGCTTTCTTT.

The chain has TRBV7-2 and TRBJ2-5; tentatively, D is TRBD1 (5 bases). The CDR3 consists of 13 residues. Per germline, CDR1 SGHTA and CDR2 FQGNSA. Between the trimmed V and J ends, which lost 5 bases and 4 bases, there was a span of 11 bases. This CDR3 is CASSVTRVETQYF. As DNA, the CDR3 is TGTGCCAGCAGCGTCACCAGGGTAGAGACCCAGTACTTC.

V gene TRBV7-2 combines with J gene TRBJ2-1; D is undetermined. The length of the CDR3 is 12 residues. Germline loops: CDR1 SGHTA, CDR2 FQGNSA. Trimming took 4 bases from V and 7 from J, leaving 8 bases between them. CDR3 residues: CASSSDVNEQFF. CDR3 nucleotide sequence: TGTGCCAGCAGCTCAGATGTGAATGAGCAGTTCTTC.

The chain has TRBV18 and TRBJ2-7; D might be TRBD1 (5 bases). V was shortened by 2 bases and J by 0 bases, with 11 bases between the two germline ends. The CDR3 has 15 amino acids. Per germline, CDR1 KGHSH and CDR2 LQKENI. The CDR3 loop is CASSPGQGYSYEQYF. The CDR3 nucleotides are TGTGCCAGCTCACCAGGGCAGGGCTACTCCTACGAGCAGTACTTC.

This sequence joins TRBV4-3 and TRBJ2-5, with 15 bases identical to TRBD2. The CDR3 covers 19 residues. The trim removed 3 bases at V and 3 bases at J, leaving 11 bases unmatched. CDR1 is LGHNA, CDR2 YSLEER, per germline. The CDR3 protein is CASSQGVGTSGGLEETQYF. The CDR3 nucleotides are TGCGCCAGCAGCCAGGGGGTTGGGACTAGCGGGGGGCTAGAAGAGACCCAGTACTTC.

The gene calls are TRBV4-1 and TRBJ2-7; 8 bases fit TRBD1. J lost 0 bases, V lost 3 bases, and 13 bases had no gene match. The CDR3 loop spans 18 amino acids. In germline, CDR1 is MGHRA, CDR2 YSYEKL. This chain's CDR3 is CASSQPQGGAISSYEQYF. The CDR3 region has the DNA TGCGCCAGCAGCCAGCCACAGGGGGGCGCGATCAGCTCCTACGAGCAGTACTTC.

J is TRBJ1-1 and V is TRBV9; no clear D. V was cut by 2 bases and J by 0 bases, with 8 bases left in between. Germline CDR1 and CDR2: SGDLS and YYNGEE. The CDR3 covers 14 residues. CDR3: CASSVGGMNTEAFF. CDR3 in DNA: TGTGCCAGCAGCGTCGGCGGGATGAACACTGAAGCTTTCTTT.

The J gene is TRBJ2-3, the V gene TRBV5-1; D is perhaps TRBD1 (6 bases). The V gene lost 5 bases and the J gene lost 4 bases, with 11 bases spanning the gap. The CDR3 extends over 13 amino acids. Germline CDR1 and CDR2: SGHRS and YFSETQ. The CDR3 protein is CASSLTGADTQYF. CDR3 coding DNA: TGCGCCAGCAGTCTGACAGGCGCAGATACGCAGTATTTT. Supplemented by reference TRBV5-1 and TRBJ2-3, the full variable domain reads KAGVTQTPRYLIKTRGQQVTLSCSPISGHRSVSWYQQTPGQGLQFLFEYFSETQRNKGNFPGRFSGRQFSNSRSEMNVSTLELGDSALYLCASSLTGADTQYFGPGTRLTVL.

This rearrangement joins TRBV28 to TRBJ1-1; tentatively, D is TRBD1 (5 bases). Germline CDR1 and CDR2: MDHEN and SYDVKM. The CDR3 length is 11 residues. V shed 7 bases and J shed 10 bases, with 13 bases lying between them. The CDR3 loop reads CASTRAGGAFF. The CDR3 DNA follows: TGTGCCAGCACCAGGGCCGGGGGAGCTTTCTTT. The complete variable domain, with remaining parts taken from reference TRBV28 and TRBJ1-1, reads DVKVTQSSRYLVKRTGEKVFLECVQDMDHENMFWYRQDPGLGLRLIYFSYDVKMKEKGDIPEGYSVSREKKERFSLILESASTNQTSMYLCASTRAGGAFFGQGTRLTVV.

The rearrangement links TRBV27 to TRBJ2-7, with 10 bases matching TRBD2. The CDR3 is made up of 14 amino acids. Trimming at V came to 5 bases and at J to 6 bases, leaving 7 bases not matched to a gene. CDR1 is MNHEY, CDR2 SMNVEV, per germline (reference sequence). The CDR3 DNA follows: TGTGCCAGCAGTCCTCCGGGACTAGCGACCGAGCAGTACTTC. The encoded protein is CASSPPGLATEQYF.

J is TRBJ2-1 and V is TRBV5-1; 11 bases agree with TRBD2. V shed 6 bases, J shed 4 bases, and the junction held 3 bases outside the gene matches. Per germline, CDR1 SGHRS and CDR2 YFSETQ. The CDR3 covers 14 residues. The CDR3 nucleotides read TGCGCCAGCATGGGGACTAGCGGTTACAATGAGCAGTTCTTC. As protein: CASMGTSGYNEQFF.

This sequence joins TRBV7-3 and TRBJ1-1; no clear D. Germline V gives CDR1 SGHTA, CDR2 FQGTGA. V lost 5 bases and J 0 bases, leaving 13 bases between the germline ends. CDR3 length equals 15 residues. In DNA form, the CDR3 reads TGTGCCAGCAGCCCCGGAGGTAGGCTGAACACTGAAGCTTTCTTT. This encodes CASSPGGRLNTEAFF.

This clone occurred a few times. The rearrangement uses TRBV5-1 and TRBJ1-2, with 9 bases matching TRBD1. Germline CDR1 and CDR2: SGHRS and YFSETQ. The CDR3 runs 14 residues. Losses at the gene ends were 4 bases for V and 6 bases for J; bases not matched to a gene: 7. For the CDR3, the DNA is TGCGCCAGCAGCACTGGGGGACAGGGAAATGGCTACACCTTC. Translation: CASSTGGQGNGYTF.

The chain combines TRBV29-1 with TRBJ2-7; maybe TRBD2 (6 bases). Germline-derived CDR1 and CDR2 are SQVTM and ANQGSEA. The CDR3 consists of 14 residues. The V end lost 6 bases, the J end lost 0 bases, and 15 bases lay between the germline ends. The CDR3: CSVCPSDFSYEQYF. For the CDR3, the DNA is TGCAGCGTATGCCCTAGCGACTTCTCCTACGAGCAGTACTTC.

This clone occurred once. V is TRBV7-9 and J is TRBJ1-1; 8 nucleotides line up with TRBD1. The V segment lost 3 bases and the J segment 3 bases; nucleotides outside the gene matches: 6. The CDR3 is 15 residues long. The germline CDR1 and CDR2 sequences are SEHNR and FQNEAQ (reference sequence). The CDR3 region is CASSLAGQGDTEAFF. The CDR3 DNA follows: TGTGCCAGCAGCTTGGCTGGACAGGGCGACACTGAAGCTTTCTTT.

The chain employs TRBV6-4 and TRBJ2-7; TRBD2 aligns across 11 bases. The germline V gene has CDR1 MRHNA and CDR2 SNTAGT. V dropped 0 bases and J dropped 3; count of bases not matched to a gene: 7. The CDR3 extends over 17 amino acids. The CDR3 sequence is CASSDSGLAATRYEQYF. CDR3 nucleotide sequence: TGTGCCAGCAGTGACTCGGGACTAGCGGCGACACGCTACGAGCAGTACTTC.

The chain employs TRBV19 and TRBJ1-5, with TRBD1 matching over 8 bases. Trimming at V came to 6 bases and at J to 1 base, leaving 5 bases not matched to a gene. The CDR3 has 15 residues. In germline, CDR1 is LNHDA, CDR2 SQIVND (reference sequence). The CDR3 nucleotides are TGTGCCAGTAGGGTCGACAGGGGCAGCAATCAGCCCCAGCATTTT. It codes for CASRVDRGSNQPQHF.

CDR3 nucleotide sequence: TGCAGCGTTGCCCCAGTTCCCTCCTTCGCGGTAGATACGCAGTATTTT. It translates to CSVAPVPSFAVDTQYF. The chain is built from TRBV29-1 and TRBJ2-3; no firm D call. V lost 4 bases and J 5 bases, leaving 22 bases between the germline ends. CDR3 size: 16 residues. Germline assignment: CDR1 SQVTM and CDR2 ANQGSEA.

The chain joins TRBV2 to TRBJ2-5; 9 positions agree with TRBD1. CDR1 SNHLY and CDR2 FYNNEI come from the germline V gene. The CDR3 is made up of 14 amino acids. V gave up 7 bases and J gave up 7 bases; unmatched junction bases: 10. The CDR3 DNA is TGTGCCAGCACCACACCGGGACAGGGTTTGACCCAGTACTTC. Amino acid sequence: CASTTPGQGLTQYF.

In DNA form, the CDR3 reads TGTGCCAGCAGCCGACGACTAGCGGGAGGTGATACGCAGTATTTT. It translates to CASSRRLAGGDTQYF. The chain employs TRBV7-2 and TRBJ2-3; 13 nucleotides line up with TRBD2. The CDR3 covers 15 residues. Germline V gene sequence: CDR1 SGHTA, CDR2 FQGNSA. J lost 6 bases, V lost 5 bases, and 5 bases had no gene match.

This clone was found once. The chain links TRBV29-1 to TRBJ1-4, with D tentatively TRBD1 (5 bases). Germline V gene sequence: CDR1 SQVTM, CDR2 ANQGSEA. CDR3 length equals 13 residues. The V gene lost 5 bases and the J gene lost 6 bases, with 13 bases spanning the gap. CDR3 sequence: CSVLGGGDEKLFF. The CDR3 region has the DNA TGCAGCGTTCTCGGGGGAGGGGATGAAAAACTGTTTTTT.

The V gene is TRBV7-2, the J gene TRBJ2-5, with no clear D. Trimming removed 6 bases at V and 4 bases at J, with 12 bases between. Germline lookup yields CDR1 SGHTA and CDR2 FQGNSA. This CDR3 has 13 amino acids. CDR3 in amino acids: CASSTEWRETQYF. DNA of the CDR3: TGTGCCAGCAGTACGGAGTGGCGAGAGACCCAGTACTTC. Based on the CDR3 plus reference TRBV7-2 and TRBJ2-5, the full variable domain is GAGVSQSPSNKVTEKGKDVELRCDPISGHTALYWYRQSLGQGLEFLIYFQGNSAPDKSGLPSDRFSAERTGGSVSTLTIQRTQQEDSAVYLCASSTEWRETQYFGPGTRLLVL.

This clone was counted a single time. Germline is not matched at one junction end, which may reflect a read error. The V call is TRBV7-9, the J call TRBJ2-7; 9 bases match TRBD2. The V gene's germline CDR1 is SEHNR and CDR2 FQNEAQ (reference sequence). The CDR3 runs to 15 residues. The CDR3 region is CASTVAGAASHEQYF. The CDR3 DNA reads TGTGCCAGCACCGTAGCGGGAGCCGCCTCCCACGAGCAGTACTTC.

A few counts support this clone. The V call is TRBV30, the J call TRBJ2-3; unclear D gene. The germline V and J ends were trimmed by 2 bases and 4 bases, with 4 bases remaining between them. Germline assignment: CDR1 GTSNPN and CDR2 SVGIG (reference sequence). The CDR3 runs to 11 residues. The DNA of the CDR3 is TGTGCCTGGAGTTGGCCAGATACGCAGTATTTT. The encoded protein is CAWSWPDTQYF.

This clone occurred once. The CDR3 loop is CASSHTGISTDTQYF. Written as DNA, the CDR3 is TGTGCCAGTAGTCACACGGGGATTAGCACAGATACGCAGTATTTT. The chain employs TRBV19 and TRBJ2-3; TRBD2 might be the D (5 bases). Germline CDR1 reads LNHDA; CDR2 reads SQIVND (reference sequence). The CDR3 spans 15 residues. V lost 5 bases and J 0 bases, leaving 12 bases between the germline ends.

The CDR3 protein is CASSSIEDTQYF. CDR3 DNA sequence: TGTGCCAGCAGCTCTATCGAAGATACGCAGTATTTT. This chain joins TRBV11-1 and TRBJ2-3; D call uncertain. This CDR3 has 12 residues. The V gene's germline CDR1 is SGHAT and CDR2 FQDESV (reference sequence). Trimming took off 4 bases at V and 5 bases at J, with 7 bases between the two ends. The whole variable domain, filled in from reference TRBV11-1 and TRBJ2-3, reads EAEVAQSPRYKITEKSQAVAFWCDPISGHATLYWYRQILGQGPELLVQFQDESVVDDSQLPKDRFSAERLKGVDSTLKIQPAELGDSAMYLCASSSIEDTQYFGPGTRLTVL.

The CDR3, as DNA: TGTGCCTGGGGAATACCGGGACAGGGTCGGTCACCCCTCCACTTT. Translating it yields CAWGIPGQGRSPLHF. V is TRBV30 and J is TRBJ1-6; 9 bases agree with TRBD1. The V and J ends lost 5 bases and 10 bases, in that order; junction bases with no gene match: 12. CDR3 size: 15 residues. CDR1 and CDR2 from the germline V gene are GTSNPN and SVGIG (reference sequence). The complete variable domain, with remaining parts taken from reference TRBV30 and TRBJ1-6, reads SQTIHQWPATLVQPVGSPLSLECTVEGTSNPNLYWYRQAAGRGLQLLFYSVGIGQISSEVPQNLSASRPQDRQFILSSKKLLLSDSGFYLCAWGIPGQGRSPLHFGNGTRLTVT.